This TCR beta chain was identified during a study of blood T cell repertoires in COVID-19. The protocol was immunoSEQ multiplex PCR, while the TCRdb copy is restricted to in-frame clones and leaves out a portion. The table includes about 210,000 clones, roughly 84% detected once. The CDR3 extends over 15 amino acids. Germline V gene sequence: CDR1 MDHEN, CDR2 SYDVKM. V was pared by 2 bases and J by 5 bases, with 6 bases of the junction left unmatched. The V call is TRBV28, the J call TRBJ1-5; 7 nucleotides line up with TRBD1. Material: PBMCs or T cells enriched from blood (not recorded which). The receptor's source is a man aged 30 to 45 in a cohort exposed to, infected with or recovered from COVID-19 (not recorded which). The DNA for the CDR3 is TGTGCCAGCAGTTTAGATAACAGGGGCTATCAGCCCCAGCATTTT. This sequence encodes CASSLDNRGYQPQHF.